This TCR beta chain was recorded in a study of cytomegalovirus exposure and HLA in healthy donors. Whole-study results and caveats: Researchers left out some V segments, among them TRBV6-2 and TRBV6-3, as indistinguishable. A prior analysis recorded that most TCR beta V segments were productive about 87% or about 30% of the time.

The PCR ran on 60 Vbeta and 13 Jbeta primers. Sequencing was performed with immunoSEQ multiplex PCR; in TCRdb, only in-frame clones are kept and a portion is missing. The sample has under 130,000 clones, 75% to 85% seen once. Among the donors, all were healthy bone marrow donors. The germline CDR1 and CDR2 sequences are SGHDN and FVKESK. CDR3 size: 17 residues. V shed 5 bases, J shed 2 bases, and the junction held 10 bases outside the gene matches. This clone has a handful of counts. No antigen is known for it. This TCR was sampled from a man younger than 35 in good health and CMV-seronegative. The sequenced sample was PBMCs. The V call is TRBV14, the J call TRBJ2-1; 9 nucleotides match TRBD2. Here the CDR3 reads CASSLDVASGAYNEQFF. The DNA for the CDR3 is TGTGCCAGCAGCTTAGATGTTGCTAGCGGGGCCTACAATGAGCAGTTCTTC.